This T cell receptor beta chain originates from a study of T cell responses to AZD1222 COVID-19 vaccine. With respect to this clone: Its matching antigen is unknown.

Study findings and constraints: Among those given AZD1222, only six or seven were seropositive at baseline. The CD4 TCRs associated with vaccination extended across spike and predominated at 160-218 and 743-854.

Repertoires were generated with immunoSEQ multiplex PCR, while TCRdb's copy carries only in-frame clones and drops some. The table records about 140,000 clones, around 90% of them present only once. The CDR3 is 14 residues long. Trimming stripped 2 bases from V and 1 base from J, with 8 bases between. Germline-derived CDR1 and CDR2 are LNHNV and YYDKDF (reference sequence). The V and J genes are TRBV15 and TRBJ1-2, with TRBD1 as a possible D gene (5 bases). The source is an adult who received the MenACWY meningococcal vaccine as a control. This sample comprised peripheral blood, obtained 28 days after the second dose of the MenACWY control vaccine. CDR3 loop: CATSRMGVNYGYTF. The CDR3 DNA sequence: TGTGCCACCAGCAGAATGGGGGTTAACTATGGCTACACCTTC.